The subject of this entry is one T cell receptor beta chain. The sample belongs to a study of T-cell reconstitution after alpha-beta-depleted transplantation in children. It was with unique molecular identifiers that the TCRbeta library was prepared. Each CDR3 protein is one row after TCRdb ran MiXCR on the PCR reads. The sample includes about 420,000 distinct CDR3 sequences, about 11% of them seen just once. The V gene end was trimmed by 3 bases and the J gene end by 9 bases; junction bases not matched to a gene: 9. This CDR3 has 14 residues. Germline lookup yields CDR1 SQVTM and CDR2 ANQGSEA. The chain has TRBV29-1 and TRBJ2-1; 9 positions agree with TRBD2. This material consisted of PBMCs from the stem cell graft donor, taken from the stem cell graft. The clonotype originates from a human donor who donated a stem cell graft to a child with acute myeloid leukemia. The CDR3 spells CSVDGAGGFGEQFF. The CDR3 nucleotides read TGCAGCGTTGATGGGGCGGGAGGGTTTGGTGAGCAGTTCTTC.